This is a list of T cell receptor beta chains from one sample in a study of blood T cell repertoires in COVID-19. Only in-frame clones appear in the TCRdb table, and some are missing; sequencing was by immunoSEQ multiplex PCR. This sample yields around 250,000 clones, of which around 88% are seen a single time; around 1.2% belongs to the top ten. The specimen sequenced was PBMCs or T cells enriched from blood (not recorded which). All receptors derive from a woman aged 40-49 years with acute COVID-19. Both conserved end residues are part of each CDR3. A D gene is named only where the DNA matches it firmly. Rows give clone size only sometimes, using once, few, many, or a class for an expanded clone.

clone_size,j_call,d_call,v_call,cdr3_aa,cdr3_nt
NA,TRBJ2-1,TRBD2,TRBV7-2,CASSLQGPGLAGQEQFF,TGTGCCAGCAGCTTACAAGGCCCGGGACTAGCGGGACAGGAGCAGTTCTTC
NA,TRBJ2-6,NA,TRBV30,CAWRRASASSGANVLTF,TGTGCCTGGAGAAGGGCTAGCGCCTCCTCTGGGGCCAACGTCCTGACTTTC
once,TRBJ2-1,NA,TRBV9,CASSREGGAYNEQFF,TGTGCCAGCAGCCGAGAAGGGGGGGCCTACAATGAGCAGTTCTTC
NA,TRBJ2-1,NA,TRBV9,CASSPTVYNEQFF,TGTGCCAGCAGCCCGACTGTCTACAATGAGCAGTTCTTC
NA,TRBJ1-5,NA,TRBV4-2,CASSQRTTDRDDQPQHF,TGTGCCAGCAGCCAACGAACCACGGACAGAGATGACCAGCCCCAGCATTTT
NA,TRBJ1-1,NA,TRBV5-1,CASSFGTGYGEAFF,TGCGCCAGCAGCTTTGGAACAGGTTACGGGGAAGCTTTCTTT
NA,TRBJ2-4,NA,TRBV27,CASSPTDVVGGIQYF,TGTGCCAGCAGTCCGACGGACGTAGTGGGGGGCATTCAGTACTTC
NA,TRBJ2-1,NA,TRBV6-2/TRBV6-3,CASSQDSTGYNEQFF,TGTGCCAGCAGCCAGGACTCTACGGGGTACAATGAGCAGTTCTTC
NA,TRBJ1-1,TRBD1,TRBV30,CAWRGQILLEAFF,TGTGCCTGGAGGGGACAGATTCTCCTCGAAGCTTTCTTT
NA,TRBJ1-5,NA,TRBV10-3,CAIGANRLVPQHF,TGTGCCATCGGGGCGAACAGACTTGTACCCCAGCATTTT
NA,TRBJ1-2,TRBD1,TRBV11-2,CASSSIRPGTGYGYTF,TGTGCCAGCAGCTCCATCCGGCCAGGGACAGGATACGGCTACACCTTC
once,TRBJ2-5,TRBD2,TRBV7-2,CASRTSGGQETQYF,TGTGCCAGCAGGACTAGCGGAGGACAAGAGACCCAGTACTTC
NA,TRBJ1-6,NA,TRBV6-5,CASSMVEGDSPLHF,TGTGCCAGCAGTATGGTGGAGGGAGATTCACCCCTCCACTTT
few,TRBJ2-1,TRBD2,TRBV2,CASNRLAGEPTLYNEQFF,TGTGCCAGCAACCGACTAGCGGGAGAACCTACCCTCTACAATGAGCAGTTCTTC
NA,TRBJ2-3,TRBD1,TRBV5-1,CASSVPTGQETDTQYF,TGCGCCAGCAGCGTTCCAACGGGACAGGAGACAGATACGCAGTATTTT
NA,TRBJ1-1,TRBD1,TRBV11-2,CASSLQGFPNTEAFF,TGTGCCAGCAGCCTACAGGGGTTTCCGAACACTGAAGCTTTCTTT
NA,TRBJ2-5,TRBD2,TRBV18,CASSPGLAAGETQYF,TGTGCCAGCTCACCGGGACTAGCGGCTGGAGAGACCCAGTACTTC
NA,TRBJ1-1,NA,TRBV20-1,CSASLANTEAFF,TGCAGTGCTAGTTTGGCGAACACTGAAGCTTTCTTT
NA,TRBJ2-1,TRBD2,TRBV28,CASSNGQTSGKHYEQFF,TGTGCCAGCAGTAACGGACAGACTAGCGGGAAACACTATGAGCAGTTCTTC
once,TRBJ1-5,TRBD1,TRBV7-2,CASSPRTGGEQPQHF,TGTGCCAGCAGCCCCCGGACAGGGGGCGAGCAGCCCCAGCATTTT
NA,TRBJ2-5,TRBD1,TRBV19,CASSIAGTGQGETQYF,TGTGCCAGTAGTATAGCCGGGACAGGGCAGGGGGAGACCCAGTACTTC
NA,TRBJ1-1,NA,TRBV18,CASSPLGPEAFF,TGTGCCAGCTCACCGTTGGGGCCTGAAGCTTTCTTT
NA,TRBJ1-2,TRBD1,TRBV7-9,CASSTHGTGYYTF,TGTGCCAGCAGCACCCACGGGACAGGGTACTACACCTTC
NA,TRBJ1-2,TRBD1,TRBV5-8,CASSLAIATGVLGYTF,TGTGCCAGCAGCTTGGCCATCGCGACAGGGGTCCTCGGCTACACCTTC
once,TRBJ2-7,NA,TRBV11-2,CASSLFASRHEQYF,TGTGCCAGCAGCTTATTCGCTAGCCGGCACGAGCAGTACTTC
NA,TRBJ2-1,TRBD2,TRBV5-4,CASSLVRSSSGDEQFF,TGTGCCAGCAGCTTGGTTAGAAGTTCTAGCGGTGATGAGCAGTTCTTC
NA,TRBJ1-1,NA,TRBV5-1,CASSTQAPGEAFF,TGCGCCAGCAGCACACAGGCCCCAGGGGAAGCTTTCTTT
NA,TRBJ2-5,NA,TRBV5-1,CASSLGHPQETQYF,TGCGCCAGCAGCCTGGGTCATCCCCAAGAGACCCAGTACTTC
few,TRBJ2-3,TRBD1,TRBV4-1,CASSDRQGKLGTDTQYF,TGCGCCAGCAGCGATAGACAGGGGAAATTAGGGACAGATACGCAGTATTTT
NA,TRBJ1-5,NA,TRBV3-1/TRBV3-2,CASSQGQANQPQHF,TGTGCCAGCAGCCAAGGCCAGGCTAATCAGCCCCAGCATTTT
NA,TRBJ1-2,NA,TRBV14,CASSQGNAVFYGYTF,TGTGCCAGCAGCCAAGGAAATGCGGTCTTCTATGGCTACACCTTC
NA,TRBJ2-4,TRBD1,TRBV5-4,CASSNPQGAKNIQYF,TGTGCCAGCAGCAACCCACAGGGGGCCAAAAACATTCAGTACTTC
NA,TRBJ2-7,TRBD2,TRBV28,CASSLSTSGSYEQYF,TGTGCCAGCAGTTTGTCGACTAGCGGATCCTACGAGCAGTACTTC
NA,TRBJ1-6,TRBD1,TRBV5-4,CASSRLQGADSPLHF,TGTGCCAGCAGCAGATTGCAGGGGGCTGATTCACCCCTCCACTTT
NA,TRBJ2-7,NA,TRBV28,CASILTAGLREQYF,TGTGCCAGCATCCTTACTGCAGGGTTACGCGAGCAGTACTTC
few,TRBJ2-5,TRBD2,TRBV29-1,CSVARTRTRETQYF,TGCAGCGTTGCAAGGACTAGGACCCGGGAGACCCAGTACTTC
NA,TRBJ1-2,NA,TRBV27,CASGSVSVGYTF,TGTGCCAGCGGCTCCGTGTCCGTTGGCTACACCTTC
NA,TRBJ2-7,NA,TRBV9,CASSVGISGEQYF,TGTGCCAGCAGCGTAGGCATTAGCGGCGAGCAGTACTTC
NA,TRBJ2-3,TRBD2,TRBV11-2,CASSLAPTSSGGKYF,TGTGCCAGCAGCTTAGCACCTACTAGCTCGGGAGGGAAGTATTTT
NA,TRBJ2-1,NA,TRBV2,CAGGADATHTFSSYNEQFF,TGTGCCGGCGGGGCAGACGCTACCCACACCTTTAGCTCCTACAATGAGCAGTTCTTC
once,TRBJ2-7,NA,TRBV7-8,CASSLGQGTYEQYF,TGTGCCAGCAGCTTAGGGCAGGGGACATACGAGCAGTACTTC
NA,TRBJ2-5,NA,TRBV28,CASRDPLGGGTQYF,TGTGCCAGCAGAGACCCCTTGGGCGGAGGGACCCAGTACTTC
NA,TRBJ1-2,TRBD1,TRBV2,CASSLEQGRRPFYGYTF,TGTGCCAGCAGCCTCGAACAGGGGCGTCGGCCCTTCTATGGCTACACCTTC